This paragraph reports one T cell receptor (beta chain). These data come from a study of control samples from healthy donors and cancer patients. Here immunoSEQ multiplex PCR was the method, and the copy in TCRdb shows in-frame clones only, minus some. The sample has around 150,000 clones, about 94% seen once. The germline V and J ends were trimmed by 5 bases and 10 bases, with 11 bases remaining between them. Germline CDR1 LNHDA, CDR2 SQIVND (reference sequence). The length of the CDR3 is 11 residues. Sequenced: blood. This chain links TRBV19 with TRBJ1-1; a possible D gene is TRBD1 (5 bases). This sequence originates from a woman between 40 and 50 years old in good health. Written as DNA, the CDR3 is TGTGCCAGTAGTGGGACGGGGAGAGCTTTCTTT. This sequence encodes CASSGTGRAFF.